Listed below are T cell receptor beta chains from one sample, sequenced in a study of CD8+ T cells in alopecia areata. Profiled with immunoSEQ multiplex PCR; TCRdb holds only in-frame clones, not every one. The sample records about 140,000 clones, 82% being singletons. The sequencing used CD8+ T cells sorted from blood, collected at week 4, from a patient treated with tofacitinib. Receptors were obtained from a human donor with alopecia areata. The CDR3 runs from the conserved cysteine through the conserved F or W. D genes are given only for firm matches. Not all rows give a size; the values are once, few, many and, for expanded clones, a class.

j_gene,v_gene,d_gene,len,abundance,CDR3nt,CDR3aa
TRBJ1-1,TRBV7-9,TRBD1,16,NA,TGTGCCAGCAGCTACTCCCCGGGACAGGGGGAACCTGAAGCTTTCTTT,CASSYSPGQGEPEAFF
TRBJ2-7,TRBV7-9,NA,13,NA,TGTGCCAGCAGCTTGGGCGGGACCTACGAGCAGTACTTC,CASSLGGTYEQYF
TRBJ1-6,TRBV19,TRBD1,13,NA,TGTGCCAGTAGTAAGGGGACAGGGTCCAACCTCCACTTT,CASSKGTGSNLHF
TRBJ2-5,TRBV27,NA,14,NA,TGTGCCAGCAGTTTATATCCAGGGGTAGAGACCCAGTACTTC,CASSLYPGVETQYF
TRBJ1-6,TRBV7-9,NA,15,NA,TGTGCCAGCAGCTCTCCCCCTGGGGGTAATTCACCCCTCCACTTT,CASSSPPGGNSPLHF
TRBJ2-6,TRBV27,TRBD1,15,NA,TGTGCCAGCAGTCAGGACAGGGGTGGGGCCAACGTCCTGACTTTC,CASSQDRGGANVLTF
TRBJ2-3,TRBV5-4,NA,13,NA,TGTGCCAGCAGCTTCCCCCCAAAGGATACGCAGTATTTT,CASSFPPKDTQYF
TRBJ2-5,TRBV5-1,NA,11,NA,TGCGCCAGCAGCTTGGATCGAACCCAGTACTTC,CASSLDRTQYF
TRBJ1-6,TRBV7-2,NA,15,NA,TGTGCCAGCAGTGGAACAGCTCCCTATAATTCACCCCTCCACTTT,CASSGTAPYNSPLHF
TRBJ2-7,TRBV29-1,NA,13,once,TGCAGCGTTCAGGGTGGGAACTCCTACGAGCAGTACTTC,CSVQGGNSYEQYF
TRBJ2-1,TRBV14,NA,17,NA,TGTGCCAGCAGCCAAGCTATACGCGGAAGCTCCTACAATGAGCAGTTCTTC,CASSQAIRGSSYNEQFF
TRBJ2-1,TRBV4-3,TRBD2,17,once,TGCGCCAGCAGCCAAGACCATGCAAGCGGGAGATACAATGAGCAGTTCTTC,CASSQDHASGRYNEQFF
TRBJ1-1,TRBV6-5,TRBD1,14,NA,TGTGCCAGCAATAAACAGGGGATGAACACTGAAGCTTTCTTT,CASNKQGMNTEAFF
TRBJ2-2,TRBV19,NA,13,NA,TGTGCCAGTTCCCTTTCCGGGGCCGGGGAGCTGTTTTTT,CASSLSGAGELFF
TRBJ2-7,TRBV27,NA,13,NA,TGTGCCAGCAGTTTATCGGGGTCCTACGAGCAGTACTTC,CASSLSGSYEQYF
TRBJ2-5,TRBV7-2,NA,15,NA,TGTGCCAGCAGCTTAGGGCCGGGGGCCCAAGAGACCCAGTACTTC,CASSLGPGAQETQYF
TRBJ2-2,TRBV7-9,NA,18,NA,TGTGCCAGCAGCCCCCCCCTCAACAGGGTGGGGAACACCGGGGAGCTGTTTTTT,CASSPPLNRVGNTGELFF
TRBJ2-7,TRBV7-2,TRBD2,14,NA,TGTGCCAGCAGCTTATTTCTGGGAGGGGACGAGCAGTACTTC,CASSLFLGGDEQYF
TRBJ2-7,TRBV5-4,TRBD2,15,NA,TGTGCCAGCATGAAGGCCCCTAGCGGGGGGAACGAGCAGTACTTC,CASMKAPSGGNEQYF
TRBJ2-7,TRBV2,NA,14,NA,TGTGCCAGCAGCGACCCGACAGCGGCCTACGAGCAGTACTTC,CASSDPTAAYEQYF
TRBJ2-1,TRBV4-3,TRBD2,17,NA,TGCGCCAGCAGCCTCCGAGGGCGGCGGGAGAGGAGGGATGAGCAGTTCTTC,CASSLRGRRERRDEQFF
TRBJ1-1,TRBV4-1,TRBD1,15,NA,TGCGCCAGCAGCCAAGAGGGACAGGAGAACACTGAAGCTTTCTTT,CASSQEGQENTEAFF
TRBJ2-5,TRBV7-9,NA,13,NA,TGTGCCAGCAGCTTAGAAGGACTGCGAACCCAGTACTTC,CASSLEGLRTQYF
TRBJ2-5,TRBV5-4,NA,14,NA,TGTGCCAGCAGCCCATGGGAAGACGAGGAGACCCAGTACTTC,CASSPWEDEETQYF
TRBJ1-1,TRBV7-2,NA,17,NA,TGTGCCAGCAGCTCAGGGGTAGGGGGATTCGAGGCCACTGAAGCTTTCTTT,CASSSGVGGFEATEAFF
TRBJ2-7,TRBV7-2,NA,15,NA,TGTGCCAGCAGCTTAGCGCCATCTTCGGACTACGAGCAGTACTTC,CASSLAPSSDYEQYF
TRBJ2-7,TRBV7-6,NA,12,NA,TGTGCCAGCAGCTTAGGTGGTGTCGAGCAGTACTTC,CASSLGGVEQYF
TRBJ2-1,TRBV19,NA,13,NA,TGTGCCAGTAGTACCCGAACAGGCAATGAGCAGTTCTTC,CASSTRTGNEQFF
TRBJ1-2,TRBV6-5,TRBD1,13,NA,TGTGCCAGCAGCTTACAGGGGTCTGATGGCTACACCTTC,CASSLQGSDGYTF
TRBJ2-7,TRBV7-2,NA,14,few,TGTGCCAGCAGCTCCTGGACTGGGACCTACGAGCAGTACTTC,CASSSWTGTYEQYF
TRBJ2-7,TRBV5-1,NA,15,NA,TGCGCCAGCAGATTGGGTGTGGGGAGCTCCTACGAGCAGTACTTC,CASRLGVGSSYEQYF
TRBJ2-7,TRBV1,NA,17,NA,TGCACCAGCAGCCAAGATCGGGCAGGGGCGAGCTCCTACGAGCAGTACTTC,CTSSQDRAGASSYEQYF
TRBJ2-3,TRBV5-6,NA,15,once,TGTGCCAGCAGCTTGCCCGAGAGGGCCACAGATACGCAGTATTTT,CASSLPERATDTQYF
TRBJ1-5,TRBV7-6,NA,14,NA,TGTGCCAGCAGCGCAGGGACGGATAATTATCCCCAGCATTTT,CASSAGTDNYPQHF
TRBJ2-7,TRBV7-9,NA,13,NA,TGTGCCAGCAGCTTATCAGGGTGGTACGAGCAGTACTTC,CASSLSGWYEQYF
TRBJ2-3,TRBV2,NA,15,NA,TGTGCCAGCAGCTTCCCACTGGCTGGTGTAGATACGCAGTATTTT,CASSFPLAGVDTQYF
TRBJ2-7,TRBV6-5,TRBD2,14,NA,TGTGCCAGCAGGACTAGCGGGAGCTCCTACGAGCAGTACTTC,CASRTSGSSYEQYF
TRBJ1-2,TRBV27,TRBD1,14,NA,TGTGCCAGCAGTTTCACCGGGACAGGGAATGGCTACACCTTC,CASSFTGTGNGYTF
TRBJ2-2,TRBV29-1,TRBD1,14,once,TGCAGCGTGGAGGACAGGGGCAACACCGGGGAGCTGTTTTTT,CSVEDRGNTGELFF
TRBJ1-2,TRBV5-6,TRBD1,15,once,TGTGCCAGCAGGTCGGACAGGGGGAAACGCTATGGCTACACCTTC,CASRSDRGKRYGYTF
TRBJ2-3,TRBV7-9,TRBD2,14,NA,TGTGCCAGCAGCCGTAGCGGGGGGGCAGATACGCAGTATTTT,CASSRSGGADTQYF
TRBJ2-1,TRBV7-8,TRBD2,15,NA,TGTGCCAGCAGCACAGTGGCTAGCGGGGGGAATGAGCAGTTCTTC,CASSTVASGGNEQFF
TRBJ1-2,TRBV5-1,NA,13,NA,TGCGCCAGCAGCCCCCCGGCGGGGGATGGCTACACCTTC,CASSPPAGDGYTF
TRBJ2-5,TRBV19,NA,12,NA,TGTGCCAGTAGTCCGTGGGGGGACACCCGGTACTTC,CASSPWGDTRYF
TRBJ2-1,TRBV23-1,NA,17,NA,TGCGCCAGCAGTCAATCTGTGGGGCCATGCTCCTACAATGAGCAGTTCTTC,CASSQSVGPCSYNEQFF
TRBJ2-1,TRBV5-7,NA,13,NA,TGTGCCAGCAGCTCCCGGAAAGGGTATGAGCAGTTCTTC,CASSSRKGYEQFF
TRBJ2-3,TRBV7-6,TRBD2,17,NA,TGTGCCAGCAGCCCGGGGGGGCAGCACCAAGTCCGAGATACGCAGTATTTT,CASSPGGQHQVRDTQYF
TRBJ2-7,TRBV29-1,NA,11,NA,TGCAGCGTCTCCGACCCCTACGAGCAGTACTTC,CSVSDPYEQYF
TRBJ2-5,TRBV29-1,TRBD2,18,NA,TGCAGCGTTGAAGATCCCACTAGCGGGGGGGCCGGTTTGGAGACCCAGTACTTC,CSVEDPTSGGAGLETQYF
TRBJ2-7,TRBV5-6,TRBD1,15,NA,TGTGCCAGCAGCTTGGGACAGGGGGCCACCTACGAGCAGTACTTC,CASSLGQGATYEQYF
TRBJ1-1,TRBV29-1,NA,15,NA,TGCAGCGTTGAAGATCCGGGGGGTCTACCGTTTGAAGCTTTCTTT,CSVEDPGGLPFEAFF
TRBJ1-2,TRBV5-6,NA,14,NA,TGTGCCAGCAGAACAGGTTCCCCTAACTATGGCTACACCTTC,CASRTGSPNYGYTF
TRBJ1-1,TRBV14,NA,13,NA,TGTGCCAGCAGCCAAGAACGCGTTACTGAAGCTTTCTTT,CASSQERVTEAFF
TRBJ2-1,TRBV27,TRBD1,16,once,TGTGCCAGCAGTCCCGGACAGGGGTGGACCTACAATGAGCAGTTCTTC,CASSPGQGWTYNEQFF
TRBJ1-1,TRBV19,NA,13,NA,TGTGCCAGTCGACAGTTTGGTGACACTGAAGCTTTCTTT,CASRQFGDTEAFF
TRBJ2-3,TRBV6-6,NA,11,NA,TGTGCCAGCAGTTACGGGGATACGCAGTATTTT,CASSYGDTQYF
TRBJ2-7,TRBV7-6,TRBD2,16,few,TGTGCCAGCAGCTTAGGAAGTGGCGGGGGGGCCGAAGAGCAGTACTTC,CASSLGSGGGAEEQYF